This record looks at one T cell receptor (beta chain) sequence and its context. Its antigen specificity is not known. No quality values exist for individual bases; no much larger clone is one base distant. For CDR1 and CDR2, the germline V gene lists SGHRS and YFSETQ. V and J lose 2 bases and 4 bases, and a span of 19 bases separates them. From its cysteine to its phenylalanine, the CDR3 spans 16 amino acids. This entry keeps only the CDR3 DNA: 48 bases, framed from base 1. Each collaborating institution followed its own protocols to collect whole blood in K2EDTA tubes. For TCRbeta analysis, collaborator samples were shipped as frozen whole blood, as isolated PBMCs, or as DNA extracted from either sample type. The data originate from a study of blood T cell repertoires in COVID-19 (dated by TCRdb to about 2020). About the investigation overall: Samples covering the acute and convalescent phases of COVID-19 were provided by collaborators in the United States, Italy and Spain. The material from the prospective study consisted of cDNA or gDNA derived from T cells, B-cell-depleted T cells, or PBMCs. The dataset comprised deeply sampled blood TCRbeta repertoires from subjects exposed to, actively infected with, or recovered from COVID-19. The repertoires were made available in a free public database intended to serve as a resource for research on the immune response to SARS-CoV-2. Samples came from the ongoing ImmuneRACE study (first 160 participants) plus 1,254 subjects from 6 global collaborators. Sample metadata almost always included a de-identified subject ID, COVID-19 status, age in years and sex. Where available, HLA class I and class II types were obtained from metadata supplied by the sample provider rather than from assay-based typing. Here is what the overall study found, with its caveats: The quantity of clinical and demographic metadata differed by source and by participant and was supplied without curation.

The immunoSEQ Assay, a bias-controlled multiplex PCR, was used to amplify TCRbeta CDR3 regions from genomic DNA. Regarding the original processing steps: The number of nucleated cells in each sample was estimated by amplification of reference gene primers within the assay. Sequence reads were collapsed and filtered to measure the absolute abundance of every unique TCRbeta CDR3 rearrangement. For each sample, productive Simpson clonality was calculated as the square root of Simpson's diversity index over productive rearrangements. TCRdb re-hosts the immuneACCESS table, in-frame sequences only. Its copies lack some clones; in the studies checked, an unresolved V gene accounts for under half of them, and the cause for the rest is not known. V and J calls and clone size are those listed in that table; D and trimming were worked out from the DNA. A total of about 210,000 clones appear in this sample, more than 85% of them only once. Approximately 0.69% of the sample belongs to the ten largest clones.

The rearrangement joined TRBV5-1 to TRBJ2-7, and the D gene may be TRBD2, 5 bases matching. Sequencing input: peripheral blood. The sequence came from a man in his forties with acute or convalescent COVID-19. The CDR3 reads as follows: CASSFQADSTPYEQYF. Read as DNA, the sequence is TGCGCCAGCAGCTTTCAAGCGGACTCGACACCATACGAGCAGTACTTC.